The 16 T cell receptor beta chains below come from one sample, sequenced in a study of Graves' ophthalmopathy and Graves' hyperthyroidism. Amplification from RNA transcripts yielded the TCR beta CDR3 regions. First-round RT-PCR relied on HTBI primers, and a second-round multiplex PCR came next. TCRdb fed the multiplex PCR reads into MiXCR, producing one record per CDR3 protein. The sample lists 680,000 or so distinct CDR3 sequences, approximately 21% seen once, with roughly 6.9% in the top ten. The specimen sequenced was peripheral blood. The receptors shown here come from a young woman with stable Graves' hyperthyroidism. Some clones in this sample may be carry-over from other donors' samples.

The V call is TRBV11-2, the J call TRBJ1-6; no definite D call. The CDR3 sequence is 14 residues long. Trimming removed 1 base from V and 9 bases from J, with 10 bases in between. Germline CDR1 is SGHAT and CDR2 is FQNNGV. In DNA, the CDR3 is TGTGCCAGCAGCTTAGGCCCCCAGACTTCACCCCTCCACTTT. Protein: CASSLGPQTSPLHF.

At least ten counts were recorded for this clonotype. The V call is TRBV28, the J call TRBJ2-5, with D possibly TRBD2 on 6 matching bases. The V gene lost 5 bases and the J gene lost 2 bases, with 18 bases spanning the gap. The CDR3 spans 16 residues. Per the germline V gene, CDR1 is MDHEN and CDR2 is SYDVKM. The CDR3, as DNA: TGTGCCAGCAGTCTACGACGTGCAGGGAGGCAAGAGACCCAGTACTTC. Amino acid sequence: CASSLRRAGRQETQYF.

Only a few counts were recorded for this clonotype. The chain is built from TRBV10-2 and TRBJ1-5; TRBD1 matches 7 bases. Trimming at V came to 5 bases and at J to 8 bases, leaving 6 bases not matched to a gene. Germline V gene sequence: CDR1 WSHSY, CDR2 SAAADI. This CDR3 has 13 amino acids. The CDR3, as DNA: TGCGCCAGCAGTAGGGCAGGGGGGGAGCCCCAGCATTTT. Translation gives CASSRAGGEPQHF.

This clonotype turned up a few times. The gene calls are TRBV29-1 and TRBJ2-5; weak D call: TRBD2 (6 bases). V was clipped by 4 bases and J by 4 bases, with 22 bases between them. Germline CDR1 reads SQVTM; CDR2 reads ANQGSEA. This CDR3 spans 16 amino acids. CDR3 sequence: CSVARTRDPGGETQYF. The CDR3 nucleotides read TGCAGCGTTGCCCGCACGCGGGACCCTGGGGGAGAGACCCAGTACTTC.

The chain carries TRBV5-1 and TRBJ2-7; TRBD2 matches at 11 bases. Trimming took 5 bases from V and 4 from J; bases not matched to a gene: 8. The CDR3 extends over 15 amino acids. Germline lookup yields CDR1 SGHRS and CDR2 YFSETQ. The CDR3 reads CASRAELAGVYEQYF. The CDR3 coding sequence is TGCGCCAGCAGGGCGGAACTAGCGGGGGTATACGAGCAGTACTTC. The variable domain in full, with the rest retrieved from reference TRBV5-1 and TRBJ2-7, is KAGVTQTPRYLIKTRGQQVTLSCSPISGHRSVSWYQQTPGQGLQFLFEYFSETQRNKGNFPGRFSGRQFSNSRSEMNVSTLELGDSALYLCASRAELAGVYEQYFGPGTRLTVT.

The gene calls are TRBV4-2 and TRBJ2-6, with 8 bases matching TRBD1. Germline V gives CDR1 LGHNA, CDR2 YNFKEQ. This CDR3 region has 18 residues. V lost 4 bases, J lost 3 bases, and 11 bases stayed unmatched. This chain's CDR3 is CASSPARTGNRGANVLTF. Here the CDR3 DNA reads TGTGCCAGCAGCCCGGCTAGGACAGGGAATCGTGGGGCCAACGTCCTGACTTTC.

This clonotype was counted ten times or more. V usage is TRBV20-1 and J usage is TRBJ2-7; weak D call: TRBD1 (5 bases). This CDR3 has 14 amino acids. Germline V lookup: CDR1 DFQATT, CDR2 SNEGSKA (reference sequence). V was clipped by 3 bases and J by 2 bases, with 14 bases between them. In DNA form, the CDR3 reads TGCAGTGCTAGGGGATGGGCAGGGACCTACGAGCAGTACTTC. Its protein is CSARGWAGTYEQYF.

This clonotype has at least ten counts. The chain employs TRBV5-1 and TRBJ2-2; TRBD1 matches 8 bases. This CDR3 is built from 16 residues. The V gene's germline CDR1 is SGHRS and CDR2 YFSETQ. V lost 6 bases and J lost 2; bases outside the gene matches: 9. DNA of the CDR3: TGCGCCAGCAAGTCAGGGGGCTCAACAAACACCGGGGAGCTGTTTTTT. It yields the protein CASKSGGSTNTGELFF.

This clonotype was seen repeatedly, ten times or more. The rearrangement joins TRBV27 to TRBJ2-7; tentative D call: TRBD1 (6 bases). The CDR3 sequence is 18 residues long. Germline V gene sequence: CDR1 MNHEY, CDR2 SMNVEV (reference sequence). The V end lost 2 bases, the J end lost 5 bases, and 25 bases lay between the germline ends. The CDR3 here is CASSLTPTDVSRGHEQYF. The CDR3, as DNA: TGTGCCAGCAGTTTAACCCCTACCGATGTTTCCAGGGGCCACGAGCAGTACTTC.

The V call is TRBV28, the J call TRBJ1-2, with a weak D call TRBD1 (5 bases). Between the trimmed V and J ends, which lost 6 bases and 7 bases, there was a span of 21 bases. Germline CDR1 is MDHEN and CDR2 is SYDVKM. CDR3 length equals 15 residues. Written as DNA, the CDR3 is TGTGCCAGCAGACCCTCTGACAGACGTGGGGGTGGCTACACCTTC. Its translation is CASRPSDRRGGGYTF.

This clonotype appeared many times. The chain links TRBV5-6 to TRBJ2-5; no definite D call. CDR1 is SGHDT, CDR2 YYEEEE, per germline. Between the trimmed V and J ends, which lost 1 base and 1 base, there was a span of 8 bases. This CDR3 comprises 14 residues. This CDR3 is CASSLNRLQETQYF. In DNA form, the CDR3 reads TGTGCCAGCAGCTTGAACAGACTCCAAGAGACCCAGTACTTC.

V usage is TRBV12-3 or TRBV12-4 and J usage is TRBJ1-3, with D uncertain. Deletions cut 7 bases from V and 7 bases from J, with 17 bases between. The CDR3 extends over 14 amino acids. The CDR3 spells CASTTPSPGNTIYF. The CDR3 nucleotides are TGTGCCAGCACCACACCATCCCCGGGGAACACCATATATTTT.

This clonotype was observed at least ten times. The chain is built from TRBV5-1 and TRBJ1-2; weak D call: TRBD1 (5 bases). Germline CDR1 reads SGHRS; CDR2 reads YFSETQ. CDR3 length: 15 residues. The ends were cut back, 0 bases at V and 7 bases at J, with 16 bases in the middle. The CDR3 coding sequence is TGCGCCAGCAGCTTGGCCGGGGGTACAGGTCGTGGCTACACCTTC. It specifies CASSLAGGTGRGYTF. Full variable domain (outside the CDR3, taken from reference TRBV5-1 and TRBJ1-2): KAGVTQTPRYLIKTRGQQVTLSCSPISGHRSVSWYQQTPGQGLQFLFEYFSETQRNKGNFPGRFSGRQFSNSRSEMNVSTLELGDSALYLCASSLAGGTGRGYTFGSGTRLTVV.

This clonotype has a count of ten or more. This rearrangement joins TRBV20-1 to TRBJ2-7; TRBD1 matches 8 bases. From germline, CDR1 is DFQATT and CDR2 SNEGSKA (reference sequence). The CDR3 contains 17 residues. The J segment lost 3 bases and the V segment lost 1 base, leaving 14 bases of the junction unmatched. The CDR3 DNA sequence: TGCAGTGCTAGAGGATGGGCAGGGGGCCAGATTGACTACGAGCAGTACTTC. Protein sequence: CSARGWAGGQIDYEQYF.

This clonotype was picked up many times. The V gene is TRBV28, the J gene TRBJ1-6; 8 bases map to TRBD1. CDR3 length equals 15 residues. J lost 7 bases, V lost 5 bases, and 7 bases had no gene match. CDR1 is MDHEN and CDR2 is SYDVKM in the germline V gene. The CDR3 bases are TGTGCCAGCAGTCCAGCAGGGACAGGAAATTCACCCCTCCACTTT. Its protein product is CASSPAGTGNSPLHF. The complete variable domain, with remaining parts taken from reference TRBV28 and TRBJ1-6, reads DVKVTQSSRYLVKRTGEKVFLECVQDMDHENMFWYRQDPGLGLRLIYFSYDVKMKEKGDIPEGYSVSREKKERFSLILESASTNQTSMYLCASSPAGTGNSPLHFGNGTRLTVT.

This clonotype was counted at least ten times. The J gene is TRBJ1-1, the V gene TRBV28; perhaps TRBD1 as D (5 bases). Trimming took 5 bases from V and 0 from J, leaving 13 bases between them. This CDR3 is built from 15 residues. Per the germline V gene, CDR1 is MDHEN and CDR2 is SYDVKM. In nucleotides, the CDR3 is TGTGCCAGCAGTCAGGGCGGCAGTATGAACACTGAAGCTTTCTTT. Protein sequence: CASSQGGSMNTEAFF.